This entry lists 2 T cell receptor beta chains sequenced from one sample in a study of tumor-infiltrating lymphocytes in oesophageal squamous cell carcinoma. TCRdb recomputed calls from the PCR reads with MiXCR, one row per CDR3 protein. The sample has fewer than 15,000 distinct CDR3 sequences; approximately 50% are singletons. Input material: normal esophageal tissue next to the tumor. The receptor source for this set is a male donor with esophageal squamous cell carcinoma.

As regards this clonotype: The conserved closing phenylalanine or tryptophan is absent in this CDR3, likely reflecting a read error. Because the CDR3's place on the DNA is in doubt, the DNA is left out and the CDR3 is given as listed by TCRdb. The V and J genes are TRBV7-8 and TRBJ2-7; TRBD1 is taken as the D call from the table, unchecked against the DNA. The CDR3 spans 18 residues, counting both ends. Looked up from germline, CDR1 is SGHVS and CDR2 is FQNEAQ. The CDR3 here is CASSLRGTGINNEQFFGS.

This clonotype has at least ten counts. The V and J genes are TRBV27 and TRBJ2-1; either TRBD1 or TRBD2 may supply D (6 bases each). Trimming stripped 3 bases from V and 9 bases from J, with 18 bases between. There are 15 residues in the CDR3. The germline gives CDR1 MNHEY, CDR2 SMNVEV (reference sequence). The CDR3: CASSLLGAGIGEQFF. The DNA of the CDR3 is TGTGCCAGCAGTTTGCTGGGGGCGGGAATAGGTGAGCAGTTCTTC.